In this sample, the clone carrying this T cell receptor beta chain turned up many times. Its antigen remains unknown. This entry comes from a study of T cells in Graves' hyperthyroidism and ophthalmopathy. This CDR3 is 14 amino acids long. The germline V and J ends were trimmed by 0 bases and 10 bases, with 15 bases remaining between them. Germline CDR1 is SGHDN and CDR2 is FVKESK. General study points: Most thyroid clonotypes that were expanded above 0.001 also turned up in blood. The model identified upcoming ophthalmopathy a median approximately six months ahead of onset.

There were TCR beta CDR3 regions amplified from RNA transcripts. Initially, a first-round RT-PCR of the TCR CDR3 employed the HTBI primer set. TCRdb itself ran the multiplex PCR reads through MiXCR, one entry per CDR3 protein. This table holds more than 500,000 distinct CDR3 sequences, approximately 44% found once. Thyroid ultrasound, orbital computed tomography, clinical symptoms, and serum thyroxine and TRAb underpinned diagnoses. This chain uses TRBV14 with TRBJ2-5, with no clear D. This TCR came from an adult woman with Graves' disease, either hyperthyroidism or ophthalmopathy (not recorded which). The material sequenced was peripheral blood or thyroid tissue (not recorded which). The CDR3 loop is CASSQDLEKRDQYF. The DNA for the CDR3 is TGTGCCAGCAGCCAAGATTTAGAGAAGCGTGACCAGTACTTC.